The T cell receptor (beta chain) under discussion was sequenced for a study of blood T cell repertoires in COVID-19. Study-level background: Nucleic acid was either cDNA or gDNA, and it came from T cells, B-cell-depleted T cells, or PBMCs.

CDR1 is GTSNPN, CDR2 SVGIG, per germline (reference sequence). Trimming pared 1 base from V and 7 bases from J, leaving 7 bases between. The CDR3 runs 11 residues. As handled by the study authors: Reference gene primer amplification in the assay estimated nucleated cell counts. Sequencing was performed with immunoSEQ multiplex PCR; in TCRdb, only in-frame clones are kept and a portion is missing. The DNA was the basis for D and trimming; V, J and clone size are from that table. The table lists 430,000 or so clones, roughly 90% of them singletons. The V gene is TRBV30, the J gene TRBJ1-2; no clear D. This clonotype originated in a middle-aged woman who had recovered from COVID-19. The sample consisted of PBMCs or T cells enriched from blood (not recorded which). The CDR3 here is CAWSERGGYTF. In DNA, the CDR3 is TGTGCCTGGAGTGAACGCGGTGGCTACACCTTC.